The rows below give T cell receptor beta chains drawn from one sample of a study of spatial heterogeneity in lung cancer. MiXCR, run by TCRdb on the 5' RACE reads, gives a single entry per CDR3 protein. The sample consists of just over 75,000 distinct CDR3 sequences, 7% to 9% of them appearing once. Sequenced material: PBMCs, taken at surgery. These receptors originate from a male donor with early-stage non-small cell lung cancer. Each CDR3 is given with its conserved first and last residue. D genes are given only for firm matches. Clone size is stated in some rows and not others, as once, few, many or a class when expanded.

many,TRBJ2-2,TRBD1,TRBV7-3,CASSRQGATGELFF,TGTGCCAGCAGCCGACAGGGGGCCACCGGGGAGCTGTTTTTT
.,TRBJ1-1,.,TRBV11-3,CASSLKLNTEAFF,TGTGCCAGCAGCTTAAAGCTGAACACTGAAGCTTTCTTT
many,TRBJ1-5,.,TRBV2,CASKGVGYQPQHF,TGTGCCAGCAAGGGGGTTGGGTACCAGCCCCAGCATTTT
few,TRBJ1-2,.,TRBV27,CASRRAATGYTF,TGTGCCAGCAGGAGGGCGGCCACTGGCTACACCTTC
.,TRBJ2-1,.,TRBV5-1,CASSVAGSPYNEQFF,TGCGCCAGCAGCGTCGCGGGGTCCCCCTACAATGAGCAGTTCTTC
.,TRBJ2-1,.,TRBV11-3,CASSPGQSYNEQFF,TGTGCCAGCAGCCCCGGACAGAGCTACAATGAGCAGTTCTTC
few,TRBJ2-5,.,TRBV4-1,CASSQWREETQYF,TGCGCCAGCAGCCAATGGAGGGAAGAGACCCAGTACTTC
many,TRBJ2-7,.,TRBV6-1,CASSTAGTPGYEQYF,TGTGCCAGCAGTACTGCAGGGACCCCTGGCTACGAGCAGTACTTC
few,TRBJ2-7,.,TRBV5-1,CASTDTGNPSYEQYF,TGCGCCAGCACCGATACAGGGAATCCCTCCTACGAGCAGTACTTC
.,TRBJ1-4,.,TRBV29-1,CSVMGGGGEKLFF,TGCAGCGTTATGGGGGGCGGAGGTGAAAAACTGTTTTTT
many,TRBJ1-5,.,TRBV5-1,CASSSVGGAQPQHF,TGCGCCAGCAGCAGTGTGGGGGGTGCTCAGCCCCAGCATTTT
.,TRBJ1-3,.,TRBV11-2,CASSLSTSGWNTIYF,TGTGCCAGCAGCCTATCGACATCGGGGTGGAACACCATATATTTT
few,TRBJ1-5,.,TRBV6-1,CASSEGQGDNQPQHF,TGTGCCAGCAGTGAAGGGCAGGGCGACAATCAGCCCCAGCATTTT
many,TRBJ1-2,.,TRBV2,CASSVTRASDYGYTF,TGTGCCAGCAGTGTGACTAGGGCGTCCGACTATGGCTACACCTTC
few,TRBJ1-3,.,TRBV18,CASSPGPPSSGNTIYF,TGTGCCAGCTCACCAGGACCTCCCAGCTCTGGAAACACCATATATTTT
few,TRBJ2-7,.,TRBV18,CASSPVAVADEQYF,TGTGCCAGCTCACCAGTTGCGGTGGCGGACGAGCAGTACTTC
few,TRBJ2-4,TRBD2,TRBV12-3/TRBV12-4,CASRREEGNIQYF,TGTGCCAGCAGGCGGGAGGAGGGAAACATTCAGTACTTC
.,TRBJ1-1,TRBD1,TRBV3-1,CASSLALQGRTEAFF,TGTGCCAGCAGCCTTGCCCTACAGGGGAGAACTGAAGCTTTCTTT
few,TRBJ1-1,.,TRBV12-3/TRBV12-4,CASSLMVNTEAFF,TGTGCCAGCAGTTTAATGGTGAACACTGAAGCTTTCTTT
.,TRBJ2-1,.,TRBV12-3/TRBV12-4,CASSRLRGSDEQFF,TGTGCCAGCAGTCGATTGAGGGGGAGTGATGAGCAGTTCTTC
.,TRBJ1-1,.,TRBV15,CATSRDQAAEAFF,TGTGCCACCAGCAGAGATCAGGCGGCTGAAGCTTTCTTT
few,TRBJ1-3,.,TRBV4-1,CASSRPQSSGNTIYF,TGCGCCAGCTCACGACCCCAGAGCTCTGGAAACACCATATATTTT
.,TRBJ2-2,TRBD1,TRBV9,CASSNRQGVNTGELFF,TGTGCCAGCAGCAACCGACAGGGGGTGAACACCGGGGAGCTGTTTTTT
many,TRBJ2-1,TRBD1,TRBV4-1,CASSRGQGYNEQFF,TGCGCCAGCAGCCGAGGACAGGGCTACAATGAGCAGTTCTTC
many,TRBJ1-1,TRBD1,TRBV5-1,CASSLAVDRGPGEAFF,TGCGCCAGCAGCTTGGCCGTCGACAGGGGGCCCGGTGAAGCTTTCTTT
many,TRBJ2-6,.,TRBV12-3/TRBV12-4,CASTGSGANVLTF,TGTGCCAGTACAGGGTCTGGGGCCAACGTCCTGACTTTC
few,TRBJ1-5,.,TRBV12-3/TRBV12-4,CASTPGERQPQHF,TGTGCCAGCACCCCAGGGGAGCGGCAGCCCCAGCATTTT
many,TRBJ2-2,.,TRBV24-1,CATSDTRDFDTGELFF,TGTGCCACCAGTGATACCCGGGACTTTGACACCGGGGAGCTGTTTTTT
many,TRBJ1-1,.,TRBV27,CASSLVPPRGPRTEAFF,TGTGCCAGCAGTTTGGTGCCCCCCCGGGGGCCTAGGACTGAAGCTTTCTTT
many,TRBJ1-6,TRBD1,TRBV25-1,CASRKSSGTGNSPLHF,TGTGCCAGCAGAAAAAGCTCCGGGACAGGGAATTCACCCCTCCACTTT
few,TRBJ1-1,.,TRBV20-1,CSASRGVATRAFF,TGCAGTGCTAGCAGAGGGGTCGCTACTAGAGCTTTCTTT
many,TRBJ1-6,TRBD1,TRBV20-1,CSARRDRATPDSPLHF,TGCAGTGCTAGAAGGGACAGGGCCACCCCGGATTCACCCCTCCACTTT
many,TRBJ2-1,.,TRBV29-1,CSGKVDGSSYNEQFF,TGCAGCGGTAAGGTGGACGGAAGCTCCTACAATGAGCAGTTCTTC
many,TRBJ1-1,.,TRBV5-1,CASSLSQPNTEAFF,TGCGCCAGCAGCTTATCACAGCCGAACACTGAAGCTTTCTTT
few,TRBJ1-1,.,TRBV7-9,CASSPIVNTEAFF,TGTGCCAGCAGCCCGATCGTGAACACTGAAGCTTTCTTT
.,TRBJ2-7,.,TRBV10-2,CASFQGGEGLEQYF,TGCGCCAGCTTCCAGGGGGGGGAGGGCCTCGAGCAGTACTTC
.,TRBJ2-1,TRBD2,TRBV7-2,CASSLVTSGDNEQFF,TGTGCCAGCAGCTTAGTAACTAGCGGAGACAATGAGCAGTTCTTC
many,TRBJ2-1,.,TRBV12-3/TRBV12-4,CASSPIGPNEQFF,TGTGCCAGCAGCCCGATCGGACCCAATGAGCAGTTCTTC
.,TRBJ2-7,.,TRBV3-1,CASSQNPSYEQYF,TGTGCCAGCAGCCAAAATCCTTCCTACGAGCAGTACTTC
many,TRBJ2-7,.,TRBV7-9,CASSLARSYEQYF,TGTGCCAGCAGCTTAGCGAGGAGCTACGAGCAGTACTTC